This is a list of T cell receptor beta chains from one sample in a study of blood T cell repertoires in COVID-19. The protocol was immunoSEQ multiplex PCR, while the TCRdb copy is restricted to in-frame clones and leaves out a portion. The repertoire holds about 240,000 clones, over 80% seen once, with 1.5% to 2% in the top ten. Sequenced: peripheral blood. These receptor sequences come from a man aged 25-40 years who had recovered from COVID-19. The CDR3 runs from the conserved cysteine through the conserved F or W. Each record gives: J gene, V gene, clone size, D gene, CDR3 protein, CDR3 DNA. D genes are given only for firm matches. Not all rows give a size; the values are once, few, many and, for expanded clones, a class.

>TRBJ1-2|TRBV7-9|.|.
CASSLLGANWGYTF
TGTGCCAGCAGCTTATTAGGGGCCAATTGGGGCTACACCTTC
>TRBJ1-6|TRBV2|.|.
CASGYDSYLSYNSPLHF
TGTGCCAGCGGATACGACAGTTACCTCTCCTATAATTCACCCCTCCACTTT
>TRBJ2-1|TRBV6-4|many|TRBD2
CASSPSGGAGNEQFF
TGTGCCAGCAGCCCCAGCGGGGGGGCAGGGAATGAGCAGTTCTTC
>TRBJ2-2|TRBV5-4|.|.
CASSLGGGTGELFF
TGTGCCAGCAGCTTGGGGGGAGGCACCGGGGAGCTGTTTTTT
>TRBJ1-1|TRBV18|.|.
CASSPALQGEKTEAFF
TGTGCCAGCTCCCCGGCATTACAGGGAGAAAAGACTGAAGCTTTCTTT
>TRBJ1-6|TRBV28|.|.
CASSSGTRPLHF
TGTGCCAGCAGCTCTGGGACTCGACCCCTCCACTTT
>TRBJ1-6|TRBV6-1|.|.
CASGQQGGDSPLHF
TGTGCCAGCGGCCAACAGGGAGGGGATTCACCCCTCCACTTT
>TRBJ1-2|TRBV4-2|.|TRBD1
CASSHSGTGGDGYTF
TGTGCCAGCAGCCATTCCGGGACAGGGGGCGATGGCTACACCTTC
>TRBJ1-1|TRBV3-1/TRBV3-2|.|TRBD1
CASSSSGRGRGTEAFF
TGTGCCAGCAGCTCCTCGGGCAGGGGGCGCGGCACTGAAGCTTTCTTT
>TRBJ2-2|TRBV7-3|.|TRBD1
CASSPRQGATGELFF
TGTGCCAGCAGCCCGAGACAGGGTGCCACCGGGGAGCTGTTTTTT
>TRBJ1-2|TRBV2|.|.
CASSEAGAGGYTF
TGTGCCAGCAGTGAAGCAGGGGCCGGTGGCTACACCTTC
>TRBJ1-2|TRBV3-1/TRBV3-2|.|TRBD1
CASSQEGTGFGYGYTF
TGTGCCAGCAGCCAAGAAGGGACAGGGTTCGGGTATGGCTACACCTTC